This entry lists 5 T cell receptor beta chains sequenced from one sample in a study of naive and memory T cell subsets. Reverse transcription of blood and skin TCR RNA was primed at alpha and beta constant regions. MiXCR, applied by TCRdb to the 5' RACE reads, yields one record per CDR3 protein. The sample consists of more than 25,000 distinct CDR3 sequences, roughly a quarter of them appearing once. RNA was extracted from around 2.7 ml of whole blood of healthy adults. These receptor sequences come from a female donor in good health.

The sample holds many counts of this clonotype. The chain links TRBV6-5 to TRBJ1-1, with TRBD1 matching over 7 bases. The CDR3 is 16 residues long. Trimming removed 4 bases from V and 0 bases from J; junction bases left unmatched: 8. The germline gives CDR1 MNHEY, CDR2 SVGAGI. Written as DNA, the CDR3 is TGTGCCAGCAGTTCAGGATCGACAGGGCTGAACACTGAAGCTTTCTTT. It is translated as CASSSGSTGLNTEAFF.

CDR3 protein: CSARPLGGAHQPQHF. The CDR3 region has the DNA TGCAGTGCTAGACCACTGGGGGGCGCCCATCAGCCCCAGCATTTT. The chain is built from TRBV20-1 and TRBJ1-5, with a possible D match to TRBD1 (6 bases). V was shortened by 2 bases and J by 5 bases, with 16 bases between the two germline ends. Looked up from germline, CDR1 is DFQATT and CDR2 is SNEGSKA (reference sequence). The CDR3 totals 15 residues.

This clonotype turned up a few times. The chain links TRBV29-1 to TRBJ1-5, with a tentative D call TRBD1 (6 bases). This CDR3 region has 12 residues. With 4 bases removed from V and 6 bases from J, the gap between germline ends came to 10 bases. CDR1 and CDR2 (germline): SQVTM, ANQGSEA. The CDR3 DNA follows: TGCAGCGTTGGTGGGGGGGCTCAGCCCCAGCATTTT. This encodes CSVGGGAQPQHF. The whole variable domain, filled in from reference TRBV29-1 and TRBJ1-5, reads SAVISQKPSRDICQRGTSLTIQCQVDSQVTMMFWYRQQPGQSLTLIATANQGSEATYESGFVIDKFPISRPNLTFSTLTVSNMSPEDSSIYLCSVGGGAQPQHFGDGTRLSIL.

Sample share makes this clonotype medium-sized. The V and J genes are TRBV20-1 and TRBJ2-7; D might be TRBD1 or TRBD2, each matching 5 bases. The CDR3 has 11 residues. Germline-derived CDR1 and CDR2 are DFQATT and SNEGSKA (reference sequence). V lost 1 base and J lost 6, with 7 bases in between. In nucleotides, the CDR3 is TGCAGTGCTAGAGTAGGGACCGAGCAGTACTTC. As protein: CSARVGTEQYF.

The gene calls are TRBV6-6 and TRBJ1-1; D might be TRBD1 (5 bases). The germline gives CDR1 MNHNY, CDR2 SVGAGI (reference sequence). The CDR3 loop spans 13 amino acids. Between the trimmed V and J ends, which lost 5 bases and 8 bases, there was a span of 15 bases. CDR3: CASSPTGTVEAFF. The CDR3 DNA sequence: TGTGCCAGCAGTCCGACCGGGACCGTAGAAGCTTTCTTT.